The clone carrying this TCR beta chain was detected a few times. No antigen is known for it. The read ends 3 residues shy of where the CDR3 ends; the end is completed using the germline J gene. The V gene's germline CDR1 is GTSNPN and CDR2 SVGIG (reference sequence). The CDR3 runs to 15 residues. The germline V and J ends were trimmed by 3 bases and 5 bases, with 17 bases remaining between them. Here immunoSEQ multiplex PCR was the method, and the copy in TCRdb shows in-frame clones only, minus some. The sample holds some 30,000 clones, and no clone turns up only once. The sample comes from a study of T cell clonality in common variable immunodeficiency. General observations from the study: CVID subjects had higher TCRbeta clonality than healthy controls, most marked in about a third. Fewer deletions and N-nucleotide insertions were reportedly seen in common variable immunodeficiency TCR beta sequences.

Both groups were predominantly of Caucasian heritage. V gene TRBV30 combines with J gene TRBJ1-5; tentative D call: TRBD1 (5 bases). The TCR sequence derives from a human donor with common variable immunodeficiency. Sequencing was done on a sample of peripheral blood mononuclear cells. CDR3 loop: CAWRQTGSSYQPQHF. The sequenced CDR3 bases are TGTGCCTGGAGACAAACAGGAAGCTCATATCAGCCC.